This T cell receptor (beta chain) originates from a study of blood T cell repertoires in COVID-19. Study as a whole: Samples came from the United States, Italy and Spain, spanning acute and convalescent COVID-19. From T cells, B-cell-depleted T cells, or PBMCs came the material, which was cDNA or gDNA.

V dropped 4 bases and J dropped 1 base, with 17 bases sitting between them. This CDR3 spans 17 amino acids. The germline CDR1 and CDR2 sequences are SQVTM and ANQGSEA. TCRdb keeps only in-frame clones here, not all; method: immunoSEQ multiplex PCR. The sample records roughly 200,000 clones, 75% to 90% being singletons. The sequenced sample consisted of peripheral blood. The rearrangement joins TRBV29-1 to TRBJ2-6; a possible D gene is TRBD1 (6 bases). This TCR derives from a man aged 35 to 55 with acute or convalescent COVID-19. The CDR3 region is CSVARTATSSGANVLTF. CDR3 nucleotides: TGCAGCGTTGCAAGGACAGCGACGTCGTCTGGGGCCAACGTCCTGACTTTC.